This T cell receptor (beta chain) was captured by sequencing in a study of cytomegalovirus exposure and HLA in healthy donors. Study context: One earlier analysis, a look at 150 million to 200 million T cells, found some 110 million unique TCR beta sequences.

Primers for the PCR totalled 60 Vbeta and 13 Jbeta. Original handling: Later reanalysis found 80 million or so unique TCR beta chains, 10 million to 12 million of them shared. Some clones are missing from TCRdb's copy, which holds only in-frame ones; the method was immunoSEQ multiplex PCR. V and J calls and clone size are those listed in that table; D and trimming were worked out from the DNA. The top ten hold around 5.1% of the sample, which has approximately 64,000 clones, roughly 73% seen once. Losses at the gene ends were 4 bases for V and 3 bases for J; bases not matched to a gene: 1. The germline CDR1 and CDR2 sequences are MNHNS and SASEGT. The CDR3 totals 13 residues. As for the donors, each was a healthy bone marrow donor. Overall study results and limits: In a later analysis, approximately 15,000 TCR beta sequences were associated with HLA alleles at 0.05 false discovery rate.

As for this clone: Its matching antigen is unknown.

V usage is TRBV6-1 and J usage is TRBJ2-7; 9 bases map to TRBD1. Sequenced input: PBMCs. This TCR was recovered from a male donor in good health and CMV-seropositive. The CDR3 reads CASSGTGVYEQYF. CDR3 bases: TGTGCCAGCAGTGGGACAGGGGTCTACGAGCAGTACTTC.